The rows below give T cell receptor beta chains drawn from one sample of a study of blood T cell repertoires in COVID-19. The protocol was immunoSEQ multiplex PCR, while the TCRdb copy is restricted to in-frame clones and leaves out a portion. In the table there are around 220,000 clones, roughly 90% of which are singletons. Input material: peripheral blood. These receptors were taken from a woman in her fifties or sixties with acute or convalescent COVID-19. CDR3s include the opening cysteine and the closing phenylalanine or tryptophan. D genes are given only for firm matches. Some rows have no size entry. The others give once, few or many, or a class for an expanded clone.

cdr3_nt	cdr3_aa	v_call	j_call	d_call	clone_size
TGTGCCAGCAGCCTGGGACAGGGGGCGCGCACTGAAGCTTTCTTT	CASSLGQGARTEAFF	TRBV7-9	TRBJ1-1	TRBD1	.
TGTGCCAGTAGTATAGGCGCGGTGACCCAAGCTTTCTTT	CASSIGAVTQAFF	TRBV19	TRBJ1-1	.	.
TGTGCCAGCTCTTTAACAGGGGCAGGGGGCGCGAGGGCTGAAGCTTTCTTT	CASSLTGAGGARAEAFF	TRBV7-8	TRBJ1-1	TRBD1	.
TGTGCCAGTAGTATTTCGGACAGGGGCATCAATCAGCCCCAGCATTTT	CASSISDRGINQPQHF	TRBV19	TRBJ1-5	TRBD1	.
TGTGCCAGCAGCTTCCGGACAGGGTATCCCTACGAGCAGTACTTC	CASSFRTGYPYEQYF	TRBV11-2	TRBJ2-7	TRBD1	.
TGTGCCAGCCGGCGGGCTTGGGGGGAGCTGTTTTTT	CASRRAWGELFF	TRBV6-5	TRBJ2-2	.	.
TGTGCCAGCAAAGGGACCGGGACAGGTTATGGCTACACCTTC	CASKGTGTGYGYTF	TRBV27	TRBJ1-2	TRBD1	.
TGTGCCAGCAGCATAATGGCCGGGACAGCATCCTACGAGCAGTACTTC	CASSIMAGTASYEQYF	TRBV5-5	TRBJ2-7	TRBD1	few
TGTGCCGTAGGACAGTTACTGAACACTGAAGCTTTCTTT	CAVGQLLNTEAFF	TRBV7-8	TRBJ1-1	.	.
TGTGCCACCAGCAGAGAGGCGACAGGGGGCCGCACCGGGGAGCTGTTTTTT	CATSREATGGRTGELFF	TRBV15	TRBJ2-2	TRBD1	.
TGTGCCAGTAGTTTCCGGGACACCAACACCGGGGAGCTGTTTTTT	CASSFRDTNTGELFF	TRBV19	TRBJ2-2	.	.
TGTGCCAGCAGCGCTCAACAGGGCTTTCAAGAAAAACTGTTTTTT	CASSAQQGFQEKLFF	TRBV2	TRBJ1-4	.	.
TGTGCCAGCAGCTCAAAATCGGGGGGCAATCAGCCCCAGCATTTT	CASSSKSGGNQPQHF	TRBV7-2	TRBJ1-5	.	once
TGTGCCAGCAGCCAAGAGAATACACGGGTCACCACCGGGGAGCTGTTTTTT	CASSQENTRVTTGELFF	TRBV14	TRBJ2-2	.	once
TGTGCCAGCAGCTCGGGACACAGCTCCTATAATTCACCCCTCCACTTT	CASSSGHSSYNSPLHF	TRBV6-2/TRBV6-3	TRBJ1-6	.	.
TGTGCCAGTAGTCCCCAATCCTCTGGAAACACCATATATTTT	CASSPQSSGNTIYF	TRBV19	TRBJ1-3	.	.
TGTGCCATCGCATCTAGTGAGACGCTGGGAAACACCATATATTTT	CAIASSETLGNTIYF	TRBV10-3	TRBJ1-3	.	.
TGTGCCAGCAGCCAAGAGGGTACAGGGCGCTATGGCTACACCTTC	CASSQEGTGRYGYTF	TRBV14	TRBJ1-2	.	.
TGCAGTGCTAAGGCCGGGTCACCCCTCCACTTT	CSAKAGSPLHF	TRBV20-1	TRBJ1-6	.	.
TGTGCCAGCAGCTTAAATGGTCTAGCGAGCAATGAGCAGTTCTTC	CASSLNGLASNEQFF	TRBV7-6	TRBJ2-1	.	.
TGCGCCAGCCACGACACTAGAACTGAAGCTTTCTTT	CASHDTRTEAFF	TRBV10-2	TRBJ1-1	.	.
TGTGCCAGCTCACTATCTCCTAATGAAAAACTGTTTTTT	CASSLSPNEKLFF	TRBV18	TRBJ1-4	.	.
TGTGCCAGCAGCCCTCCGGGGGGGATGGCTGGGGCCAACGTCCTGACTTTC	CASSPPGGMAGANVLTF	TRBV7-9	TRBJ2-6	TRBD2	.
TGTGCCAGCAGCCGTATATCGGCCCCGACAGCCCGCGCTTCCGTGGAGCTGTTTTTT	CASSRISAPTARASVELFF	TRBV5-6	TRBJ2-2	.	.
TGTGCCAGCAGGCTCGGGACAAAGAGTCCCACTGAAGCTTTCTTT	CASRLGTKSPTEAFF	TRBV6-1	TRBJ1-1	.	.
TGTGCCAGCAGCTTAGCCCAATTAAACCGACTAGCGGGTAAAAACATTCAGTACTTC	CASSLAQLNRLAGKNIQYF	TRBV11-2	TRBJ2-4	TRBD2	.
TGTGCCAGCAGCTGGGACAGATCCTCTGGAAACACCATATATTTT	CASSWDRSSGNTIYF	TRBV5-6	TRBJ1-3	TRBD1	few
TGTGCCAGCAGCCCCGGAGGGATGAACACTGAAGCTTTCTTT	CASSPGGMNTEAFF	TRBV11-3	TRBJ1-1	.	.
TGTGCCAGCTCACGGGTCGGGACAGATACTAATGAAAAACTGTTTTTT	CASSRVGTDTNEKLFF	TRBV18	TRBJ1-4	TRBD1	.
TGTGCCAGCAGTCATGGGGGGACAGATACGCAGTATTTT	CASSHGGTDTQYF	TRBV12-3/TRBV12-4	TRBJ2-3	.	.
TGTGCCAGCAGTTACCAGCGGGCATACGAGCAGTACTTC	CASSYQRAYEQYF	TRBV6-5	TRBJ2-7	.	.